This TCR beta chain was observed in a study of shared clonotypes between healthy human individuals. General study points: As a rule, naive subsets had a larger estimated richness than memory subsets.

Several immunoSEQ plates held equal portions of the genomic DNA taken from each subset. Here immunoSEQ multiplex PCR was the method, and the copy in TCRdb shows in-frame clones only, minus some. The sample comprises approximately 940,000 clones, around 80% of which are singletons, and around 1.5% rests with the top ten. The CDR3 extends over 15 amino acids. V trimming: 7 bases; J trimming: 7 bases; junction bases outside the gene matches: 12. The germline V gene encodes CDR1 SGHTA and CDR2 FQGNSA. In its sample, this clone was seen once. As yet, its antigen is unknown. This TCR came from a man aged 18 to 35 in good health. Sequenced sample: memory CD4+ T cells sorted from blood. Subset in this sample: CD45RA-negative fraction. The gene calls are TRBV7-2 and TRBJ2-3, with 9 positions matching TRBD1. CDR3 sequence: CASNWGQGGGYTQYF. The CDR3 region has the DNA TGTGCCAGCAACTGGGGACAGGGAGGTGGATATACGCAGTATTTT.